This TCR beta chain was documented in a study of cytomegalovirus exposure and HLA in healthy donors. Trimming removed 0 bases at V and 0 bases at J, with 6 bases between. The germline CDR1 and CDR2 sequences are MGHRA and YSYEKL. The CDR3 sequence is 14 residues long. Study-wide results and limits: A later analysis showed HLA-associated TCR beta chains outstripping equally common others in clonal expansion.

The PCR made use of 60 Vbeta and 13 Jbeta primers. Here immunoSEQ multiplex PCR was the method, and the copy in TCRdb shows in-frame clones only, minus some. The data contain approximately 140,000 clones, 60% to 85% of them singletons. Regarding this clone: The target antigen is unknown.

Specimen: PBMCs. The receptor was derived from a man in his forties in good health and CMV-seropositive. The chain joins TRBV4-1 to TRBJ2-7; no firm D call. The DNA for the CDR3 is TGCGCCAGCAGCCAAGAAATGTACTCCTACGAGCAGTACTTC. Its translation: CASSQEMYSYEQYF.